This T cell receptor (beta chain) was identified in a study of molecular identifiers for immune sequencing clone quantification. Study results and caveats: Spiked TCR RNA from one Jurkat cell reportedly showed up when mixed among roughly 1 million naive cells.

Previously described methods with listed TCR primers produced the bulk TCR libraries. In TCRdb, the PCR reads were re-called with MiXCR into one record per CDR3 protein. The repertoire holds about 500,000 distinct CDR3 sequences, with about 25% as singletons. The CDR3 consists of 16 residues. The germline V gene has CDR1 SGHRS and CDR2 YFSETQ. The V end lost 0 bases, the J end lost 0 bases, and 10 bases lay between the germline ends. This clonotype was detected only a few times. Its target is not known. The sequence derives from a human donor in good health. Some libraries in this study had Jurkat cell RNA spiked in. Input material: naive CD8+ T cells from blood, with Jurkat cell RNA spiked in. Subset meaning: FACS-sorted CD8+CD4-CCR7+CD45RA+ naive T cells. The chain couples TRBV5-1 to TRBJ2-1; D not certain. The CDR3 here is CASSLGAASSYNEQFF. In DNA, the CDR3 is TGCGCCAGCAGCTTGGGGGCTGCTAGCTCCTACAATGAGCAGTTCTTC. The full variable domain, in which reference TRBV5-1 and TRBJ2-1 provide the parts outside the CDR3, is KAGVTQTPRYLIKTRGQQVTLSCSPISGHRSVSWYQQTPGQGLQFLFEYFSETQRNKGNFPGRFSGRQFSNSRSEMNVSTLELGDSALYLCASSLGAASSYNEQFFGPGTRLTVL.